This TCR beta chain was recorded in a study of CD8+CD57+ T cells in acquired aplastic anemia. The TCR beta profiling, which covered VDJ combination and CDR3 sequence, was carried out using genomic DNA as the template. Using its own MiXCR run on the reads, TCRdb lists one record per CDR3 protein. The sample records about 220,000 distinct CDR3 sequences, 34% being singletons. This clonotype was recorded at least ten times. This CDR3 has 15 amino acids. Between the trimmed V and J ends, which lost 3 bases and 4 bases, there was a span of 16 bases. From germline, CDR1 is LNHNV and CDR2 YYDKDF (reference sequence).

The genes are TRBV15 and TRBJ2-7; perhaps TRBD2 as D (5 bases). The clonotype was recovered from a human donor in good health, serving as a control. The material sequenced was sorted CD4+, CD8+, or CD8+CD57+ T cells (not recorded which) from PBMCs. In DNA, the CDR3 is TGTGCCACCAGCAGGCAAGCGGCCGGAAAATACGAGCAGTACTTC. Translation: CATSRQAAGKYEQYF. Supplemented by reference TRBV15 and TRBJ2-7, the full variable domain reads DAMVIQNPRYQVTQFGKPVTLSCSQTLNHNVMYWYQQKSSQAPKLLFHYYDKDFNNEADTPDNFQSRRPNTSFCFLDIRSPGLGDTAMYLCATSRQAAGKYEQYFGPGTRLTVT.